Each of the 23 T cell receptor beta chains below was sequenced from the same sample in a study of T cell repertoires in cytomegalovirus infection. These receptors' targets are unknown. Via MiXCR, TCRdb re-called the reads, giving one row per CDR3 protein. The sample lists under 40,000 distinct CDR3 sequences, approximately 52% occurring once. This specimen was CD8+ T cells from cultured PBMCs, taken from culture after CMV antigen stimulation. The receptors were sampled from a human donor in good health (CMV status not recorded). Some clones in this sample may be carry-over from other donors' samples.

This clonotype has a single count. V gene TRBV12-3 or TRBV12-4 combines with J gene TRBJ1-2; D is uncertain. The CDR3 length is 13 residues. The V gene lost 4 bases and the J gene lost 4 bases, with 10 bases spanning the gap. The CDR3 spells CASSYSRSYGYTF. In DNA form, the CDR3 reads TGTGCCAGCAGTTACTCCAGGAGCTATGGCTACACCTTC.

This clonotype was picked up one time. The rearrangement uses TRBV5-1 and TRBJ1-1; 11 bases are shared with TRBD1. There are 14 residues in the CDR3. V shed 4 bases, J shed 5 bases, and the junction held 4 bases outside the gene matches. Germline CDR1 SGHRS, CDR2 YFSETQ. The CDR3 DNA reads TGCGCCAGCAGCATAGGACAGGGGGCAACTGAAGCTTTCTTT. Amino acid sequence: CASSIGQGATEAFF.

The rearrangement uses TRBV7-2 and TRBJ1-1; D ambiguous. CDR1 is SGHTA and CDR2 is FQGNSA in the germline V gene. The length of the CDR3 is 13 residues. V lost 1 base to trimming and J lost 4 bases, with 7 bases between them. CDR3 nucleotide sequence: TGTGCCAGCAGCTTAGGAATTGTCACTGAAGCTTTCTTT. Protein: CASSLGIVTEAFF.

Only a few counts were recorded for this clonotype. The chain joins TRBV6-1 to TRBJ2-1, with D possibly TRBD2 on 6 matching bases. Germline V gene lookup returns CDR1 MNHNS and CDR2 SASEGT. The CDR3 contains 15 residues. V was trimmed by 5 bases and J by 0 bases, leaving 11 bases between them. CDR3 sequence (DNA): TGTGCCAGCAGTTCTAGCGCCAGCTCCTACAATGAGCAGTTCTTC. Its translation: CASSSSASSYNEQFF.

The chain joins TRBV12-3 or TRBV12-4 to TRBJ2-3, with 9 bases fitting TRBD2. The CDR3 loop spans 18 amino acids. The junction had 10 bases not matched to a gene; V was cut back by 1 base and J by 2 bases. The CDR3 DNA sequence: TGTGCCAGCAGTTTAGGAGGAGGGAGCGGGGGGTTCACAGATACGCAGTATTTT. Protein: CASSLGGGSGGFTDTQYF.

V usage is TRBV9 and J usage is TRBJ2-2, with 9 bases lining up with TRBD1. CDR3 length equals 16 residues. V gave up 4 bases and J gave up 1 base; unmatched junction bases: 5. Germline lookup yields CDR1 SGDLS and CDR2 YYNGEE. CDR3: CASSLRGQGNTGELFF. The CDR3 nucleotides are TGTGCCAGCAGCCTAAGGGGACAGGGGAACACCGGGGAGCTGTTTTTT.

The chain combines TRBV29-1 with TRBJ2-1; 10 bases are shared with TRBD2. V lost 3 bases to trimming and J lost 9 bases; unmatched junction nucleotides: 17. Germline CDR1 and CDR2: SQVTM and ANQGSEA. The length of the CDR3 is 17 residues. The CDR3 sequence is CSVEGGMRLAGVLEQFF. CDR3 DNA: TGCAGCGTTGAGGGGGGTATGCGGCTAGCGGGAGTTCTTGAGCAGTTCTTC.

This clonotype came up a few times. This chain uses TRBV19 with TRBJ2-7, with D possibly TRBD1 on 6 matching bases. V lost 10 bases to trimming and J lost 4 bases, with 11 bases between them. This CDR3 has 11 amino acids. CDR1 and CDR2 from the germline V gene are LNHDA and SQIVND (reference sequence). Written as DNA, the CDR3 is TGTGCCACCGTAGGGGGATACGAGCAGTACTTC. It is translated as CATVGGYEQYF. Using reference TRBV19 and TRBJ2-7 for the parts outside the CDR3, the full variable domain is DGGITQSPKYLFRKEGQNVTLSCEQNLNHDAMYWYRQDPGQGLRLIYYSQIVNDFQKGDIAEGYSVSREKKESFPLTVTSAQKNPTAFYLCATVGGYEQYFGPGTRLTVT.

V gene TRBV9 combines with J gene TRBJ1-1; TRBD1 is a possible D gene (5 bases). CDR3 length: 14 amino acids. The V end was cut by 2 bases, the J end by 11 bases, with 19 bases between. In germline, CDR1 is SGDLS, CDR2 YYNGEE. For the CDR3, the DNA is TGTGCCAGCAGCGTGAGTATAGGGGCCGCGGTTGCTTTCTTT. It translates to CASSVSIGAAVAFF.

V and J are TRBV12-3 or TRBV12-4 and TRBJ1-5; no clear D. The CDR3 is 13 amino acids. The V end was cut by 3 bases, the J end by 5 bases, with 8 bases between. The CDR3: CASSLGKDQPQHF. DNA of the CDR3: TGTGCCAGCAGTTTGGGAAAAGATCAGCCCCAGCATTTT.

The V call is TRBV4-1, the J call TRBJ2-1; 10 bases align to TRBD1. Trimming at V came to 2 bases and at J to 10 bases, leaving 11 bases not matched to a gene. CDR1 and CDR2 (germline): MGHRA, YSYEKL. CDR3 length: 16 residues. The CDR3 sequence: CASSQSGTGVSPEQFF. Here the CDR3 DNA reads TGCGCCAGCAGCCAATCCGGGACAGGGGTCTCACCAGAGCAGTTCTTC.

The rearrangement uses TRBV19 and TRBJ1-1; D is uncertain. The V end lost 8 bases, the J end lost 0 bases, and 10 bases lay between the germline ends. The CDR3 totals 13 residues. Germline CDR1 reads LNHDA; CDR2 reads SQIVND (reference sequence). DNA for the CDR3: TGTGCCAGTGCGTATACCTTGAACACTGAAGCTTTCTTT. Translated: CASAYTLNTEAFF.

CDR3 protein: CASSRGRWGTGNTGELFF. In DNA, the CDR3 is TGTGCCAGCAGCCGCGGGAGGTGGGGGACAGGGAACACCGGGGAGCTGTTTTTT. The rearrangement links TRBV7-8 to TRBJ2-2, with D possibly called TRBD1 or TRBD2 (8 bases each). Trimming took 5 bases from V and 1 from J, leaving 20 bases between them. CDR1 and CDR2 from the germline V gene are SGHVS and FQNEAQ. The CDR3 loop spans 18 amino acids.

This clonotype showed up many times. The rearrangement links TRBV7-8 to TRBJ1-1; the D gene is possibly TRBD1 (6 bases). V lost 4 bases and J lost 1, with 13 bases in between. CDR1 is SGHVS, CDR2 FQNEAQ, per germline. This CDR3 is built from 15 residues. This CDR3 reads CASSSYGRGNTEAFF. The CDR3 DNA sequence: TGTGCCAGCAGCTCCTACGGCAGGGGGAACACTGAAGCTTTCTTT.

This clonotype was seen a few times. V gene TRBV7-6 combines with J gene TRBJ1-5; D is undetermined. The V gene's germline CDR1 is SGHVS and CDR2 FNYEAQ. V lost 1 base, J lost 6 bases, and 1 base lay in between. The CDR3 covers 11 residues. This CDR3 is CASSLGQPQHF. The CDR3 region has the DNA TGTGCCAGCAGCTTAGGTCAGCCCCAGCATTTT. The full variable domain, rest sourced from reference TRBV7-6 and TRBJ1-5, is GAGVSQSPRYKVTKRGQDVALRCDPISGHVSLYWYRQALGQGPEFLTYFNYEAQQDKSGLPNDRFSAERPEGSISTLTIQRTEQRDSAMYRCASSLGQPQHFGDGTRLSIL.

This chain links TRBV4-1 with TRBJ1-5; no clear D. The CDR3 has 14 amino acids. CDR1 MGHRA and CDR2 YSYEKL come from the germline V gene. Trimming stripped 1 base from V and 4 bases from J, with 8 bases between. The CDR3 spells CASSQGLGNQPQHF. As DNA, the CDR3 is TGCGCCAGCAGCCAAGGACTTGGGAATCAGCCCCAGCATTTT.

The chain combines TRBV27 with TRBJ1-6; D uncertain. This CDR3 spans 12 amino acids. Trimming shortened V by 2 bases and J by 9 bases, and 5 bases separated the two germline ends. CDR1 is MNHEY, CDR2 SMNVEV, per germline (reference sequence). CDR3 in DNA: TGTGCCAGCAGTTTAATGGGTTCACCCCTCCACTTT. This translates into CASSLMGSPLHF.

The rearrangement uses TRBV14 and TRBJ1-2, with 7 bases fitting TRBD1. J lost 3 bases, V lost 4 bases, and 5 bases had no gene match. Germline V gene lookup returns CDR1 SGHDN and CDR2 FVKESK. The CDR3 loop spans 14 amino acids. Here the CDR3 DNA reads TGTGCCAGCAGCCCAACCACAGGGGACTATGGCTACACCTTC. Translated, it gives CASSPTTGDYGYTF.

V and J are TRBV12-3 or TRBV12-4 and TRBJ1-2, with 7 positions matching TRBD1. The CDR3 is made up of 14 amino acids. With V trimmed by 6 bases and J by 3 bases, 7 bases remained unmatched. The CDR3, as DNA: TGTGCCAGCAGCTATACGGGACAGCACTATGGCTACACCTTC. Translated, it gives CASSYTGQHYGYTF.

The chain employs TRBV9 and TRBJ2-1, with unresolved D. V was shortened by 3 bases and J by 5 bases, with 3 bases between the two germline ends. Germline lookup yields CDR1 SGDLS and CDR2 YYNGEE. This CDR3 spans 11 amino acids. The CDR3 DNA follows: TGTGCCAGCAGCGGGGACAATGAGCAGTTCTTC. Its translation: CASSGDNEQFF. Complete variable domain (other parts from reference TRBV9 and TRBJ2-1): DSGVTQTPKHLITATGQRVTLRCSPRSGDLSVYWYQQSLDQGLQFLIQYYNGEERAKGNILERFSAQQFPDLHSELNLSSLELGDSALYFCASSGDNEQFFGPGTRLTVL.

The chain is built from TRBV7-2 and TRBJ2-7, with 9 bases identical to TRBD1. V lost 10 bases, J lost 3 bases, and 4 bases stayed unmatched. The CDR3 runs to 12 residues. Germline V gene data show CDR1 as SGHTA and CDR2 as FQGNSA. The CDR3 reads CAIPGQGYEQYF. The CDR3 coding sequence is TGTGCCATCCCGGGACAGGGCTACGAGCAGTACTTC.

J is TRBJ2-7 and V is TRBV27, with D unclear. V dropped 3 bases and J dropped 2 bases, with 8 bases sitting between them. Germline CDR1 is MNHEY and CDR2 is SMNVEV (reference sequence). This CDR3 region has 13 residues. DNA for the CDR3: TGTGCCAGCAGTTTCCTCCTCCCCTACGAGCAGTACTTC. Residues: CASSFLLPYEQYF.

CDR3 sequence (DNA): TGTGCCAGCAGCGTAAATCGGGGGATAAGCACAGATACGCAGTATTTT. It translates to CASSVNRGISTDTQYF. The genes are TRBV7-2 and TRBJ2-3; a weak D match, TRBD2 (6 bases). V was clipped by 5 bases and J by 0 bases, with 15 bases between them. The germline gives CDR1 SGHTA, CDR2 FQGNSA. The CDR3 is 16 residues long.